This paragraph covers one T cell receptor (beta chain) sequence. Looked up from germline, CDR1 is MGHRA and CDR2 is YSYEKL. This CDR3 is 15 amino acids long. J gave up 2 bases and V 0 bases, and 2 bases lay outside the gene matches. The data belong to a study of blood T cell repertoires in COVID-19. Clones were read by immunoSEQ multiplex PCR, and TCRdb kept only the in-frame ones, dropping some. The sample includes around 450,000 clones, approximately 90% of them seen just once. This sequence was found in a woman in her 30s with acute or convalescent COVID-19. The sequencing sample was made of peripheral blood. The chain carries TRBV4-1 and TRBJ2-7; 9 bases are shared with TRBD1. The CDR3 DNA reads TGCGCCAGCAGCCAAGAAACAGGGGGCACCTACGAGCAGTACTTC. Translation: CASSQETGGTYEQYF.